What follows is one T cell receptor (beta chain) and its context. Antigen: not known. Some clones are missing from TCRdb's copy, which holds only in-frame ones; the method was immunoSEQ multiplex PCR. The table has more than 150,000 clones, 88% seen once. This CDR3 spans 16 amino acids. Per germline, CDR1 SGHTA and CDR2 FQGNSA. Trimming cost V 4 bases and J 5 bases; bases outside gene matches: 8. The data derive from a study of cytomegalovirus exposure and HLA in healthy donors. Study as a whole: The approximately 120 validation repertoires, a later analysis reported, used the same platform as the approximately 700 first-cohort repertoires.

Study-wide findings and caveats: The classifier was said to identify cytomegalovirus status with high specificity and sensitivity. There were some public TCRs occurring in many donors, but most TCR sequences were rare. A later analysis found first-cohort TCR clusters tended to co-occur in the 130 or so validation repertoires.

This receptor was obtained from a man between 18 and 29 years old in good health and CMV-seronegative. Sequenced input: PBMCs. The genes are TRBV7-2 and TRBJ1-2, with 12 bases lining up with TRBD1. CDR3 in DNA: TGTGCCAGCAGCTCCCCCGGGACAGGGGGCGGTTATGGCTACACCTTC. Residues: CASSSPGTGGGYGYTF.